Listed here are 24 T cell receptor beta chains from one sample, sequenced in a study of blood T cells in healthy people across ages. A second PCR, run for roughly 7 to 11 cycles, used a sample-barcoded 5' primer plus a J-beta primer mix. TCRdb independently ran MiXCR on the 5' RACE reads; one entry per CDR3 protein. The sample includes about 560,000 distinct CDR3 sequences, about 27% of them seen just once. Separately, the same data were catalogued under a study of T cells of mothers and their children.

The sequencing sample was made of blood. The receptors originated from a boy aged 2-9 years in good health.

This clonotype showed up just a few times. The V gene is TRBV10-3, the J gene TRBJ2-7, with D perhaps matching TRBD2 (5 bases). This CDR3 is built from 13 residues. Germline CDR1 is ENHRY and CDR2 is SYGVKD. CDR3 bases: TGTGCGAATCAACCCGGGATCGGATACGAGCAGTACTTC. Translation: CANQPGIGYEQYF.

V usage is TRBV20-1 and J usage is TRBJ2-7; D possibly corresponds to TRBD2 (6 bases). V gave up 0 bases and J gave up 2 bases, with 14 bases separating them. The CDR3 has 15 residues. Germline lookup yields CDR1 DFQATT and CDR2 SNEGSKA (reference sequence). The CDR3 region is CSARDRGGPPYEQYF. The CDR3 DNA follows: TGCAGTGCTAGAGATCGCGGAGGGCCGCCCTACGAGCAGTACTTC.

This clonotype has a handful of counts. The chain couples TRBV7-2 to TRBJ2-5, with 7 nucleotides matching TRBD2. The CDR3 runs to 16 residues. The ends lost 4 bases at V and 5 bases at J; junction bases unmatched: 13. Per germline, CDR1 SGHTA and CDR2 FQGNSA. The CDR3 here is CASSWGGYGGLETQYF. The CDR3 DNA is TGTGCCAGCAGCTGGGGGGGGTATGGGGGTCTGGAGACCCAGTACTTC.

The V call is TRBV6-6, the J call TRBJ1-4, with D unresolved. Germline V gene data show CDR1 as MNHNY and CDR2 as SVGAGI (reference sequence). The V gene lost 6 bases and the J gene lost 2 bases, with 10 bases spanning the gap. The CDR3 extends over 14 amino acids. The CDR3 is CASSSGWTNEKLFF. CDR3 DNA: TGTGCCAGCAGCTCCGGGTGGACTAATGAAAAACTGTTTTTT.

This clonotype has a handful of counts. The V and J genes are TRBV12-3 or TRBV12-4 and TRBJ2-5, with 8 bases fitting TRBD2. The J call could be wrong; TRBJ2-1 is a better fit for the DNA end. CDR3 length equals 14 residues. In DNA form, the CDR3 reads TGTGCCAGCAGTCCCCGGACTAGCATCAATGAGCAGTTCTTC. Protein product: CASSPRTSINEQFF.

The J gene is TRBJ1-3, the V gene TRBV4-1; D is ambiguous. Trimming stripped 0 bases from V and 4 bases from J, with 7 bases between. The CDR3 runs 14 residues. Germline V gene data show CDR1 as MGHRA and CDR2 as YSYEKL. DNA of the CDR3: TGCGCCAGCAGCCAAGAATCGGCAGGAAACACCATATATTTT. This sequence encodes CASSQESAGNTIYF.

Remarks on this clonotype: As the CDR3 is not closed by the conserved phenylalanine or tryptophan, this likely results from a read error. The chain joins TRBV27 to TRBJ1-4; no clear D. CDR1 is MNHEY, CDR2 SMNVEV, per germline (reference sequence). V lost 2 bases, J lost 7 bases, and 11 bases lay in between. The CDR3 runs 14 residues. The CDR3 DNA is TGTGCCAGCAGTTTACTGGGGATGGGTGAAAAACTGTTTTCT. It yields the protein CASSLLGMGEKLFS.

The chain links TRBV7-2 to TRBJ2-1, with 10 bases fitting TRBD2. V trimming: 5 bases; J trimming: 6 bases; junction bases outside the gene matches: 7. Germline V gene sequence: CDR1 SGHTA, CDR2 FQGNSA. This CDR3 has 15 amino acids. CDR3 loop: CASSRSGRAFNEQFF. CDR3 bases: TGTGCCAGCAGCCGAAGCGGGAGGGCCTTCAATGAGCAGTTCTTC. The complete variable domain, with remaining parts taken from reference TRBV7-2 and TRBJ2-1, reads GAGVSQSPSNKVTEKGKDVELRCDPISGHTALYWYRQSLGQGLEFLIYFQGNSAPDKSGLPSDRFSAERTGGSVSTLTIQRTQQEDSAVYLCASSRSGRAFNEQFFGPGTRLTVL.

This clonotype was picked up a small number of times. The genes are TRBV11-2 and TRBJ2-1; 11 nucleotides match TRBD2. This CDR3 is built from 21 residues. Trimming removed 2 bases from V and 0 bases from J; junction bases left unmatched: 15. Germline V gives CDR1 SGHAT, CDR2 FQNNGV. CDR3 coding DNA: TGTGCCAGCAGCTTACTAGGCCTACTAGCGGGGGACCCGAGCTCCTACAATGAGCAGTTCTTC. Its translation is CASSLLGLLAGDPSSYNEQFF.

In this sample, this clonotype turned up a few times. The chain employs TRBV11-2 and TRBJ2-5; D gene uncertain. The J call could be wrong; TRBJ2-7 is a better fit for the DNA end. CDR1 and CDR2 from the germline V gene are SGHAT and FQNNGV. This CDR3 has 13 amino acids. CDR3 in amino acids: CASSLSSNYEQYF. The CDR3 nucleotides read TGTGCCAGCAGCTTAAGTAGCAACTACGAGCAGTACTTC.

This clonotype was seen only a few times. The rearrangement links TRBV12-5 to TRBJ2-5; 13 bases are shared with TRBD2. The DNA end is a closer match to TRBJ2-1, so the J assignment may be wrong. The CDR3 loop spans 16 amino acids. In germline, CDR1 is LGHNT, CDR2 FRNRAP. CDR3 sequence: CASGSPLAGGINEQFF. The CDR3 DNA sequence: TGTGCTAGTGGTTCCCCACTAGCGGGGGGGATTAATGAGCAGTTCTTC.

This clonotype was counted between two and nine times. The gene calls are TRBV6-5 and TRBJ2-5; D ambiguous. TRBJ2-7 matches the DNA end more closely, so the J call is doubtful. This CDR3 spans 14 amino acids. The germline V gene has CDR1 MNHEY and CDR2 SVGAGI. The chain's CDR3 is CASSYDGQSYEQYF. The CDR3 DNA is TGTGCCAGCAGTTACGACGGGCAATCCTACGAGCAGTACTTC.

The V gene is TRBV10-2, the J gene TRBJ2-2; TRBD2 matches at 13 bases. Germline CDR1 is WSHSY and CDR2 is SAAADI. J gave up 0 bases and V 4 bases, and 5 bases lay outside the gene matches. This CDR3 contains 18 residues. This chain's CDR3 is CASSVGLAGAPNTGELFF. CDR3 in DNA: TGCGCCAGCAGTGTAGGACTAGCGGGGGCCCCGAACACCGGGGAGCTGTTTTTT.

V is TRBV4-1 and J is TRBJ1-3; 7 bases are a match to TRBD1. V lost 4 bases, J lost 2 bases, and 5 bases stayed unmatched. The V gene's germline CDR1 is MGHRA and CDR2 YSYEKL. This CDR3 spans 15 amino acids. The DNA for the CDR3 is TGCGCCAGCAGCCGACAGGGTAAGACTGGAAACACCATATATTTT. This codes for CASSRQGKTGNTIYF.

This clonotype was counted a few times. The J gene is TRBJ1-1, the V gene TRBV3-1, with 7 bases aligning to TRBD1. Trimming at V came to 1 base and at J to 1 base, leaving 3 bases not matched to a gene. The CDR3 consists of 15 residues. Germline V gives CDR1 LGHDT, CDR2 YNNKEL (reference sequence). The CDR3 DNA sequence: TGTGCCAGCAGCCAAGGGGGGGACAGGAACACTGAAGCTTTCTTT. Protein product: CASSQGGDRNTEAFF.

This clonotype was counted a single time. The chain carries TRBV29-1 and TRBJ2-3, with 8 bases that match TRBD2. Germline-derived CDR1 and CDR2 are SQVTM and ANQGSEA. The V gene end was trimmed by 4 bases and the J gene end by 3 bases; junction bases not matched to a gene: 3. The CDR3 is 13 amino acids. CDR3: CSVAVAGTDTQYF. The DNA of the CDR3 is TGCAGCGTTGCGGTAGCGGGGACAGATACGCAGTATTTT.

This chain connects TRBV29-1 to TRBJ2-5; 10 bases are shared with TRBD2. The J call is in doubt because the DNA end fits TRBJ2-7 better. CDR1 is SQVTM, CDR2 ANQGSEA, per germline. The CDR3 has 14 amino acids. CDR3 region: CSVTPSGSSYEQYF. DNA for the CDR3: TGCAGCGTGACTCCTAGCGGGAGCTCCTACGAGCAGTACTTC.

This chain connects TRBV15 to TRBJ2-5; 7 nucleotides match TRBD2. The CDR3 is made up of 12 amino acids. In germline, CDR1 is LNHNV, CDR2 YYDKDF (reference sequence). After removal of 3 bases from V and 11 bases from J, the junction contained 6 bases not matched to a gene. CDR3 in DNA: TGTGCCACCAGCAGCACTGGGAGGGAGCAGTACTTC. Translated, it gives CATSSTGREQYF.

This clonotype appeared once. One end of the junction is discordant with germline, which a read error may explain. The CDR3 bases are TGTGCCAGCAGTTTGAGGACAGGGAAATACGAGCAGTGCTTC. It is translated as CASSLRTGKYEQCF. The chain recombines TRBV12-3 or TRBV12-4 with TRBJ2-5; 8 nucleotides align to TRBD1. This CDR3 is 14 amino acids long.

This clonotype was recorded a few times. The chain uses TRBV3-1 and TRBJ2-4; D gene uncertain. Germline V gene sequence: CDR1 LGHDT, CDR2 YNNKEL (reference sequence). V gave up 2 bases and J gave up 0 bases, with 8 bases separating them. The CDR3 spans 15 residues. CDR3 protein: CASSQSAVAKNIQYF. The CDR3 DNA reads TGTGCCAGCAGCCAAAGCGCGGTAGCCAAAAACATTCAGTACTTC.

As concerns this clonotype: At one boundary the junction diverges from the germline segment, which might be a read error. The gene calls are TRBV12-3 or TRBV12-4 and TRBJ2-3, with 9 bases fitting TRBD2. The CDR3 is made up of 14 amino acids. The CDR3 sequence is CAGSLAGAPDTQYF. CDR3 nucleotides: TGTGCCGGCAGCTTAGCGGGAGCCCCGGATACGCAGTATTTT.

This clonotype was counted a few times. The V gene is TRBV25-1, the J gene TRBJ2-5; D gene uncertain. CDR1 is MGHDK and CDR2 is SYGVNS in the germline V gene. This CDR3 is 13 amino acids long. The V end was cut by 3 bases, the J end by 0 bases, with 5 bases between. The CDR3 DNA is TGTGCCAGCAGTGACTCAAACCAAGAGACCCAGTACTTC. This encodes CASSDSNQETQYF.

The CDR3 protein is CASEQGETQYF. CDR3 coding DNA: TGTGCCAGCGAACAGGGAGAGACCCAGTACTTC. J is TRBJ2-5 and V is TRBV2; possible D gene TRBD1, 6 bases. CDR1 and CDR2 (germline): SNHLY, FYNNEI. The CDR3 has 11 amino acids. V lost 8 bases to trimming and J lost 4 bases, with 8 bases between them.

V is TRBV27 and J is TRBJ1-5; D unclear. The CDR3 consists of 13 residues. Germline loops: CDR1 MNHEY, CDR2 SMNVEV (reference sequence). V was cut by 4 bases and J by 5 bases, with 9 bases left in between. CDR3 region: CASSWKSDQPQHF. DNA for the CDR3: TGTGCCAGCAGTTGGAAATCCGATCAGCCCCAGCATTTT.